The present T cell receptor (beta chain) was sequenced within a study of T cell clones after liver transplantation. Produced via immunoSEQ multiplex PCR; TCRdb's table is partial and in-frame only. The sample consists of about 120,000 clones, just over 90% of them appearing once. The TCR comes from a human patient who received a liver transplant. Part of the T cells may come from the graft donor. The input for sequencing was CD4+ T cells from blood, taken 12 months after liver transplant.

CDR3 DNA: TGTGCCAGCAGTTGGGGTAGTGGTGAAAAACTGTTTTTT. It is translated as CASSWGSGEKLFF. The genes are TRBV6-5 and TRBJ1-4, with D uncertain. CDR3 length equals 13 residues. The germline V gene encodes CDR1 MNHEY and CDR2 SVGAGI. V was trimmed by 4 bases and J by 7 bases, leaving 10 bases between them.